This TCR beta chain stems from a study of Graves' ophthalmopathy and Graves' hyperthyroidism. Transcripts of RNA were the source for amplifying TCR beta CDR3 regions. After a first-round RT-PCR with HTBI primers, a second-round multiplex PCR was run. TCRdb passed the multiplex PCR reads through MiXCR, listing each CDR3 protein once. The data contain almost 750,000 distinct CDR3 sequences, approximately 40% of them singletons. The CDR3 runs 12 residues. Germline assignment: CDR1 LNHDA and CDR2 SQIVND (reference sequence). With 9 bases removed from V and 1 base from J, the gap between germline ends came to 9 bases. The sample holds many counts of this clonotype.

Sequencing input: peripheral blood. V usage is TRBV19 and J usage is TRBJ1-2; D not certain. The receptor comes from an adult man with Graves' ophthalmopathy. CDR3 sequence reads: CASSTFNYGYTF. CDR3 sequence (DNA): TGTGCCAGCAGCACCTTTAACTATGGCTACACCTTC. Using reference TRBV19 and TRBJ1-2 for the parts outside the CDR3, the full variable domain is DGGITQSPKYLFRKEGQNVTLSCEQNLNHDAMYWYRQDPGQGLRLIYYSQIVNDFQKGDIAEGYSVSREKKESFPLTVTSAQKNPTAFYLCASSTFNYGYTFGSGTRLTVV.